These T cell receptor beta chains were read from a single sample in a study of OX40 agonist ivuxolimab in advanced cancers. Generated by immunoSEQ multiplex PCR, the TCRdb table keeps only in-frame clones and is missing some. Of about 77,000 clones detected, around 86% appear once; the ten largest clones hold roughly 5.8%. The sample consisted of CD4+ or CD8+ T cells sorted from blood, taken in a trial of the OX40 agonist ivuxolimab. These receptors came from an adult with an advanced solid tumor such as melanoma, head and neck, liver or kidney cancer. CDR3s include the opening cysteine and the closing phenylalanine or tryptophan. Each record gives: V gene, J gene, D gene, clone size, CDR3 protein, CDR3 DNA. The D gene is left open where the match is weak. Size values are once, few and many counts, or a class for expanded clones, and some rows have none.

>TRBV5-1|TRBJ2-1|NA|NA
CASSLDRGTYNEQFF
TGCGCCAGCAGCTTGGACCGGGGGACCTACAATGAGCAGTTCTTC
>TRBV28|TRBJ2-1|TRBD2|NA
CASGLVAGGYNEQFF
TGTGCCAGCGGGCTAGTGGCGGGAGGGTACAATGAGCAGTTCTTC
>TRBV5-5|TRBJ2-2|NA|NA
CASSPGRTAYTGELFF
TGTGCCAGCAGCCCCGGAAGGACAGCCTACACCGGGGAGCTGTTTTTT
>TRBV6-6|TRBJ2-2|NA|NA
CASSYTRANTGELFF
TGTGCCAGCAGTTATACGAGGGCCAACACCGGGGAGCTGTTTTTT
>TRBV7-9|TRBJ1-4|NA|NA
CASSQQAGGEKLFF
TGTGCCAGCAGCCAACAGGCCGGAGGGGAAAAACTGTTTTTT
>TRBV5-1|TRBJ2-7|NA|NA
CASSPGTENSYEQYF
TGCGCCAGCAGCCCAGGGACGGAGAACTCCTACGAGCAGTACTTC
>TRBV5-1|TRBJ1-1|TRBD1|NA
CASSSGQGNTEAFF
TGCGCCAGCAGCTCGGGACAGGGGAACACTGAAGCTTTCTTT
>TRBV6-1|TRBJ1-6|NA|NA
CASSGLDNSPLHF
TGTGCCAGCAGTGGATTAGATAATTCACCCCTCCACTTT
>TRBV29-1|TRBJ1-1|NA|NA
CSVEGQGGFEAFF
TGCAGCGTTGAAGGGCAGGGAGGCTTCGAAGCTTTCTTT
>TRBV7-9|TRBJ2-1|NA|few
CASSSRARWEQFF
TGTGCCAGCAGCTCGAGGGCCCGCTGGGAGCAGTTCTTC
>TRBV7-2|TRBJ1-3|TRBD1|NA
CASSSVDRAGNTIYF
TGTGCCAGCAGCTCCGTCGACAGGGCCGGAAACACCATATATTTT
>TRBV6-5|TRBJ1-6|NA|NA
CASSFATVYSPLHF
TGTGCCAGCAGTTTTGCGACAGTTTATTCACCCCTCCACTTT
>TRBV30|TRBJ1-6|TRBD1|NA
CAWSGHRGPYNSPLHF
TGTGCCTGGAGTGGCCACAGGGGCCCCTATAATTCACCCCTCCACTTT
>TRBV30|TRBJ2-1|TRBD2|NA
CAWSFRSSGRMNEQFF
TGTGCCTGGAGTTTTAGGTCTAGCGGGCGAATGAATGAGCAGTTCTTC
>TRBV30|TRBJ1-3|NA|few
CAWNSVGNTIYF
TGTGCCTGGAATTCGGTCGGAAACACCATATATTTT
>TRBV19|TRBJ2-5|NA|NA
CASSGARQETQYF
TGTGCCAGTTCGGGAGCCCGGCAAGAGACCCAGTACTTC
>TRBV29-1|TRBJ2-1|NA|NA
CSVDYQSNEQFF
TGCAGCGTTGACTACCAGTCAAACGAGCAGTTCTTC
>TRBV27|TRBJ1-5|NA|NA
CASSLSSLVGGSAKGPQHF
TGTGCCAGCAGTTTATCCTCCCTTGTCGGGGGTTCAGCGAAAGGGCCCCAGCATTTT
>TRBV5-4|TRBJ2-7|TRBD2|once
CASSAGLAITYEQYF
TGTGCCAGCAGCGCAGGACTAGCGATAACCTACGAGCAGTACTTC
>TRBV4-1|TRBJ1-6|TRBD1|NA
CASSPPRGTANSPLHF
TGCGCCAGCAGCCCGCCTAGAGGGACAGCCAATTCACCCCTCCACTTT
>TRBV5-5|TRBJ1-2|NA|NA
CASSPRDSFYGYTF
TGTGCCAGCAGCCCGAGGGATTCATTCTATGGCTACACCTTC
>TRBV9|TRBJ2-3|NA|NA
CASSVEDTQYF
TGTGCCAGCAGCGTAGAAGATACGCAGTATTTT
>TRBV19|TRBJ2-7|NA|NA
CASSATGGSIYEQYF
TGTGCCAGTAGTGCAACTGGAGGGTCGATCTACGAGCAGTACTTC